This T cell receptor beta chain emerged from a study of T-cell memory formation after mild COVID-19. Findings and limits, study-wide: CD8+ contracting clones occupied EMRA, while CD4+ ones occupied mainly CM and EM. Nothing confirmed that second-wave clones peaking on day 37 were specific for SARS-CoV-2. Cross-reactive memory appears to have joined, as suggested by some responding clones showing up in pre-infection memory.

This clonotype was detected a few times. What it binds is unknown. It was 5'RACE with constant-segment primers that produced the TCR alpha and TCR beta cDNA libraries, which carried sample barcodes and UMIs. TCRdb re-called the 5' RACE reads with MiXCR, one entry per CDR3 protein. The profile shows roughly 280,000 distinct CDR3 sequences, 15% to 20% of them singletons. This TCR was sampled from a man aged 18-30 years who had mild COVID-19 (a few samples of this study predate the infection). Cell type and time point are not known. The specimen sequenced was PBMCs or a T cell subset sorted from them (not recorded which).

The CDR3 protein is CASSLVVLGASTDTQYF. The CDR3 DNA reads as TGCGCCAGCAGCTTGGTAGTTCTGGGGGCGAGCACAGATACGCAGTATTTT. The V gene is TRBV5-1, the J gene TRBJ2-3, with a possible D match to TRBD1 (6 bases). Germline lookup yields CDR1 SGHRS and CDR2 YFSETQ. Trimming shortened V by 0 bases and J by 0 bases, and 14 bases separated the two germline ends. CDR3 length equals 17 residues.